What follows describes a single T cell receptor (beta chain). This clonotype was detected many times. Its antigen remains undetermined. No base quality values were provided; no much bigger clone lies one nucleotide off. The source of the sample is a study of molecular identifiers for immune sequencing clone quantification (dated by TCRdb to the late 2010s). Notes on the research overall: For a replicate experiment, RNA from approximately 20,000 or 100,000 naive CD8 T cells was divided into five aliquots, and four of the five aliquots were sequenced. This methods study benchmarked molecular-identifier clustering-based TCR repertoire sequencing (MIDCIRS) and TCR RNA copy counting, using CD8 T cells to do so.

Including the terminal cysteine and phenylalanine, the CDR3 comprises 15 residues. CDR3 DNA is the only sequence kept; it has 45 bases, read in frame from the first base. Unmatched junction bases come to 4, with V trimmed by 3 bases and J by 6 bases. The germline V gene supplies CDR1 LGHNA and CDR2 YSLEER. Libraries of naive CD8 T cells were built from approximately 20,000 to 1,000,000 sorted cells, with 10%, 30% or 50% of the purified RNA used. Naive CD8 T cells were FACS-sorted as CD8+CD4-CCR7+CD45RA+ on a BD FACSAria II into RLT Plus buffer. Nine to eleven TCR copies' worth of Jurkat RNA were spiked into about 19,000-1,100,000 naive CD8 T cell samples to test detection sensitivity. CD8 T cells were enriched with RosetteSep CD8+ T Cell Enrichment Cocktail and Ficoll-Paque, followed by ACK red cell lysis. The paper as a whole reports these results and caveats: In CMV-specific effector cells, clones with more than 20 RNA copies contained over 98% of molecules, whereas in naive cells such clones contained under 1% of molecules. Without barcode sub-clustering, chimeric consensus sequences inflated TCR diversity; chimeras reached as high as 47%. Modeling indicated approximately 3 TCR RNA copies recovered per cell, compared with around 10 by digital PCR, which implies a capture efficiency of around 30%. Naive libraries contained spiked-in Jurkat TCR RNA (10 copies' worth), which is not part of the donor repertoire. Highly expanded clone sizes could be underestimated if identical TCR molecules share a barcode. A single cell's worth of spiked-in Jurkat TCR RNA was reported detectable even among around 970,000 naive CD8 T cells.

The library relied on PCR. Sequencing was carried out with an Illumina HiSeq 4000. Bulk TCR libraries were generated as previously described, with the TCR primers listed in Table S5 used. Purification of total RNA was performed with the Qiagen AllPrep DNA/RNA kit. Before any analysis, reads coming from multiple sequencing runs of the same library were combined into one pool. The authors' analysis ran thus. Only reads with exact TCR constant sequence were kept, trimmed to 150 nt, and grouped by their 12-nt molecular barcodes. Reads inside each barcode group were sub-clustered using a 15% Levenshtein threshold, and a quality-weighted consensus sequence was constructed for each RNA molecule. Non-functional sequences were excluded, and lower-count sequences lying one edit away from another sequence were also excluded. Based on a fit of two negative binomial distributions, barcode sub-clusters having less than 20% of the maximum read count were discarded. TCRdb reanalyzed the raw reads on its own, using fastp at Q25 for trimming and MiXCR for clone calling, and kept in-frame beta chains. Rows merge per CDR3 protein into single entries with the most common DNA and genes. The V and J calls here are based on TCRdb, not the publication. The sample has over 600,000 distinct CDR3 sequences on record, less than 20% of them singletons. The ten biggest clones cover roughly 0.85% of the sample.

The source is a human donor in good health. Some libraries in this study had Jurkat cell RNA spiked in. Sequenced: naive CD8+ T cells from blood, with Jurkat cell RNA spiked in. The cell subset or site label of this sample denotes: FACS-sorted CD8+CD4-CCR7+CD45RA+ naive T cells. The V and J segments used are TRBV4-3 and TRBJ2-7; 14 of the junction bases match TRBD2. The nucleotide sequence is TGCGCCAGCAGCCAGGGACTAGCGGGAGTCTTCGAGCAGTACTTC. This codes for CASSQGLAGVFEQYF.